Each of the 2 T cell receptor beta chains below was sequenced from the same sample in a study of blood T cell repertoires in COVID-19 (dated by TCRdb to about 2020). The method was the immunoSEQ multiplex PCR assay. TCRdb obtained this table from immuneACCESS and retained in-frame rearrangements with V and J assigned. These tables miss some clones; where compared with another copy, unresolved V genes account for less than half of the shortfall, and the remainder is unexplained. Recorded for this sample are 150,000 or so clones; roughly nine tenths of them occurred a single time. The ten biggest clones cover 7% of the sample. Sequencing was done on a sample of PBMCs or T cells enriched from blood (not recorded which). The receptors derive from a woman aged 45-59 years who had recovered from COVID-19.

The chain recombines TRBV27 with TRBJ2-2; 11 bases line up with TRBD2. This CDR3 has 17 amino acids. The germline V gene has CDR1 MNHEY and CDR2 SMNVEV (reference sequence). V gave up 0 bases and J gave up 7 bases; unmatched junction bases: 7. CDR3 nucleotide sequence: TGTGCCAGCAGTTTATCCTTTAGCGGGAGGGTTAACGGGGAGCTGTTTTTT. Residues: CASSLSFSGRVNGELFF.

The chain combines TRBV2 with TRBJ2-3, with 8 bases that match TRBD2. The V gene end was trimmed by 8 bases and the J gene end by 4 bases; junction bases not matched to a gene: 2. The germline V gene has CDR1 SNHLY and CDR2 FYNNEI. CDR3 size: 12 residues. The CDR3 sequence: CASLLAADTQYF. DNA for the CDR3: TGTGCCAGCCTACTAGCGGCAGATACGCAGTATTTT.